This T cell receptor beta chain is from a study of response to subunit inactivated influenza vaccine. Study-wide results and caveats: Authors suggested few new T cells are recruited by each seasonal influenza vaccination.

TCRdb independently ran MiXCR on the RT-PCR reads; one entry per CDR3 protein. The sample contains around 520,000 distinct CDR3 sequences, roughly 12% of which appear only once. With regard to this clonotype: The antigen remains undetermined.

The length of the CDR3 is 13 residues. Trimming left V 7 bases short and J 8 bases short, with 17 bases between. This sample comprised PBMCs from blood, obtained on the day of vaccination. The chain is built from TRBV12-3 or TRBV12-4 and TRBJ1-2; D might be TRBD1 (6 bases). The source of this sequence is a man aged 50-59 years who received an inactivated influenza vaccine. CDR3 DNA sequence: TGTGCCAGCACGACAGGATCGCGTCTAGGCTACACCTTC. This translates into CASTTGSRLGYTF.